This TCR delta chain was profiled in a study of DNA immune sequencing with unique molecular identifiers. Study overall: Genomic DNA came from γδ T cells magnetically enriched from buffy coats. The sample holds FACS-enriched γδ T cells from PBMC. Sequencing input was roughly 100 ng for enriched and 0.85 to 1 ug for non-enriched PBMC DNA. Study-level results: Several healthy donors had highly oligoclonal TRD repertoires dominated by top 5 clonotypes.

As to this clone: Its matching antigen is unknown.

Germline CDR1 reads TSWWSYY; CDR2 reads QGS. The CDR3 runs 23 residues. V dropped 4 bases and J dropped 0; count of bases not matched to a gene: 28. Genomic DNA underwent 32-plex PCR targeting all 8 TRDV and 4 TRDJ genes. Adapter PCR followed two to three barcoding PCR cycles that attached a 12-nucleotide UMI. TCRdb re-called clones from the multiplex PCR reads via CATT. The sample holds some 2,000 delta-chain clones; 13% to 15% are singletons and the top ten take around 49%. The sample comprised gamma-delta T cells enriched from blood buffy coat, or unenriched PBMCs (not recorded which). This TCR was recovered from a human donor in good health. The chain couples TRDV1 to TRDJ1; 8 bases fit TRDD3. Since TCRdb gives no J gene, matching the DNA to germline was used here to assign it. The CDR3 DNA sequence: TGTGCTCTTGGGGTCATCCCCCCCTACGACCTATTCCTATACTGGGGGGACACCGATAAACTCATCTTT. Translating gives CALGVIPPYDLFLYWGDTDKLIF.